This T cell receptor (beta chain) was identified in a study of cytomegalovirus exposure and HLA in healthy donors. The primer mix had 60 Vbeta and 13 Jbeta primers. Method: immunoSEQ multiplex PCR; TCRdb's copy keeps in-frame clones and lacks some. The sample totals about 96,000 clones. The CDR3 spans 14 residues. From germline, CDR1 is SGDLS and CDR2 YYNGEE. V shed 4 bases and J shed 4 bases, with 13 bases lying between them. The chain uses TRBV9 and TRBJ2-3; maybe TRBD1 (5 bases). Source material: PBMCs. The sequence was obtained from a woman under 40 in good health and CMV-seronegative. This chain's CDR3 is CASSPGFLPDTQYF. DNA of the CDR3: TGTGCCAGCAGCCCAGGGTTTTTGCCAGATACGCAGTATTTT.